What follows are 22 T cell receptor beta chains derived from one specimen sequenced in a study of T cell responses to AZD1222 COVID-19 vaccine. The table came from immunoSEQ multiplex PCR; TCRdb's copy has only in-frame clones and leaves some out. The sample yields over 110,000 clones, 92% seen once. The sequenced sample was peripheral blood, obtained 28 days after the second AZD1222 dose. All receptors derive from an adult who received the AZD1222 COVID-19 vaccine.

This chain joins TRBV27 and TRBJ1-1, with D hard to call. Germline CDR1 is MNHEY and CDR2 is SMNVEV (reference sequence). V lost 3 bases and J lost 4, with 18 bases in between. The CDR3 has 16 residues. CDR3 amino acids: CASSFRPGAWSTEAFF. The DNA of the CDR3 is TGTGCCAGCAGTTTCCGGCCGGGAGCATGGAGCACTGAAGCTTTCTTT.

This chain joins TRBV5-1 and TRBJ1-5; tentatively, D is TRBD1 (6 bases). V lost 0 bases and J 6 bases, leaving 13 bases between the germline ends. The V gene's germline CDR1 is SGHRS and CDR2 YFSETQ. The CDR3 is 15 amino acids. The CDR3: CASSLETGSSQPQHF. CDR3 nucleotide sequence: TGCGCCAGCAGCTTGGAAACAGGGTCAAGTCAGCCCCAGCATTTT.

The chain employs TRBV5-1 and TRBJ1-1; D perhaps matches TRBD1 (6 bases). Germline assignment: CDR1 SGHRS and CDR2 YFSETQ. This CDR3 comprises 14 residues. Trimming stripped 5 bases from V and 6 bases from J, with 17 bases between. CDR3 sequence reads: CASRLTLGGPEAFF. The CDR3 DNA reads TGCGCCAGCAGATTGACCCTTGGGGGCCCTGAAGCTTTCTTT.

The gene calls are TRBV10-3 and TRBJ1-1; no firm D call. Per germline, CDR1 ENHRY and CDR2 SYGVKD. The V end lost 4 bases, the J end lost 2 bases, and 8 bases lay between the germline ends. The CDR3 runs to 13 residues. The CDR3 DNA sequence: TGTGCCATCAGTGGTAGAGTCAACACTGAAGCTTTCTTT. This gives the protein CAISGRVNTEAFF.

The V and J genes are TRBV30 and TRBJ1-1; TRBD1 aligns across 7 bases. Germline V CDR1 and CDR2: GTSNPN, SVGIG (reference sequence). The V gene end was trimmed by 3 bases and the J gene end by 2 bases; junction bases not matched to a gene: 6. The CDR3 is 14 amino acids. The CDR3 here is CAWRTGTANTEAFF. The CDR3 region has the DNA TGTGCCTGGAGGACCGGGACAGCAAACACTGAAGCTTTCTTT.

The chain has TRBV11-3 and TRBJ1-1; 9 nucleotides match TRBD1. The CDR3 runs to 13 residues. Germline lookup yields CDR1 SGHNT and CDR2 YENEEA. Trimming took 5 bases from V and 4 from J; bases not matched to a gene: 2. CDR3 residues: CASSKTGGTEAFF. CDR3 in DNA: TGTGCCAGCAGCAAGACAGGGGGCACTGAAGCTTTCTTT. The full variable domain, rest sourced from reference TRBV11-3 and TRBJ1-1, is EAGVVQSPRYKIIEKKQPVAFWCNPISGHNTLYWYLQNLGQGPELLIRYENEEAVDDSQLPKDRFSAERLKGVDSTLKIQPAELGDSAVYLCASSKTGGTEAFFGQGTRLTVV.

The CDR3 loop reads CASSSGAPGTQYF. CDR3 DNA sequence: TGTGCCAGCAGCTCCGGGGCCCCCGGGACCCAGTACTTC. The chain links TRBV5-4 to TRBJ2-5; D tentatively fits TRBD1 or TRBD2 (5 bases each). Deletions cut 3 bases from V and 7 bases from J, with 13 bases between. Per the germline V gene, CDR1 is SGHNT and CDR2 is YYREEE (reference sequence). This CDR3 region has 13 residues.

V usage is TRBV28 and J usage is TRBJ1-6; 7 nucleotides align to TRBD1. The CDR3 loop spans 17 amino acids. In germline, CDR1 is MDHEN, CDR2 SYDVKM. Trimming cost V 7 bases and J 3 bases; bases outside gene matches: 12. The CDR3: CASKYSHRDSYNSPLHF. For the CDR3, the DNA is TGTGCCAGCAAGTATAGCCACAGGGACAGCTATAATTCACCCCTCCACTTT.

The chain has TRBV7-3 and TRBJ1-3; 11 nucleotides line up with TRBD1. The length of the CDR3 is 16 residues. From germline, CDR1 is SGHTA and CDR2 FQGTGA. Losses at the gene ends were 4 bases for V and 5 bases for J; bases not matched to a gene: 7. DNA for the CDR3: TGTGCCAGCAGCTCAGGACAGGGGGCCTTAAGAAACACCATATATTTT. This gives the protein CASSSGQGALRNTIYF.

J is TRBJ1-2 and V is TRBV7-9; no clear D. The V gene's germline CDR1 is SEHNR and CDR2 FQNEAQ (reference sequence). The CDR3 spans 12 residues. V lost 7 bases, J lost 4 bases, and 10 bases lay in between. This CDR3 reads CASTSGGYGYTF. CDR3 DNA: TGTGCCAGCACTAGTGGCGGCTATGGCTACACCTTC. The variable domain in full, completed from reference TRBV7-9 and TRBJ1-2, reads DTGVSQNPRHKITKRGQNVTFRCDPISEHNRLYWYRQTLGQGPEFLTYFQNEAQLEKSRLLSDRFSAERPKGSFSTLEIQRTEQGDSAMYLCASTSGGYGYTFGSGTRLTVV.

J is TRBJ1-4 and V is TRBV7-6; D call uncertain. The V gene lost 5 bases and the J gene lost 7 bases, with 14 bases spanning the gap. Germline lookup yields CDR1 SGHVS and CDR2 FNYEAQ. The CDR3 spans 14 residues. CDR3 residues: CASSPDTRGEKLFF. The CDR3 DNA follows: TGTGCCAGCAGCCCCGATACGCGGGGTGAAAAACTGTTTTTT.

The CDR3 region is CASSQVTGGSYGYTF. Written as DNA, the CDR3 is TGCGCCAGCAGCCAAGTAACAGGGGGTAGCTATGGCTACACCTTC. The chain recombines TRBV4-1 with TRBJ1-2; 8 nucleotides align to TRBD1. Germline trimming cut 1 base from V and 4 bases from J; bases unmatched to any gene: 5. The CDR3 has 15 residues. Germline CDR1 and CDR2: MGHRA and YSYEKL.

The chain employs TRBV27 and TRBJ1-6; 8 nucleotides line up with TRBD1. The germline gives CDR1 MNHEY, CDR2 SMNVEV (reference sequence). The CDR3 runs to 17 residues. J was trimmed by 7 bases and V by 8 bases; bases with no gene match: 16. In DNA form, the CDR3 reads TGTGCCAGCGCAATCTACCCGGTGACAGGGGCCAATTCACCCCTCCACTTT. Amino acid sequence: CASAIYPVTGANSPLHF.

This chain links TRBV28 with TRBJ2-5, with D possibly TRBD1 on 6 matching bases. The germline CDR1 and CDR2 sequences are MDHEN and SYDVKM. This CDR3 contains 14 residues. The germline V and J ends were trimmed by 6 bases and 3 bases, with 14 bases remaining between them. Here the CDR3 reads CASRLGRTEETQYF. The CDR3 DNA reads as TGTGCCAGCAGGCTGGGTCGGACAGAAGAGACCCAGTACTTC.

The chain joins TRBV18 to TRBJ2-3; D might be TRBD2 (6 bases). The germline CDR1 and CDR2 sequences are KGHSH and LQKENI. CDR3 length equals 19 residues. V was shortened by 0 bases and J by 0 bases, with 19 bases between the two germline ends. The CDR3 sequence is CASSPPRFSGGSSTDTQYF. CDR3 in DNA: TGTGCCAGCTCACCACCCAGATTCAGCGGAGGGTCTAGCACAGATACGCAGTATTTT.

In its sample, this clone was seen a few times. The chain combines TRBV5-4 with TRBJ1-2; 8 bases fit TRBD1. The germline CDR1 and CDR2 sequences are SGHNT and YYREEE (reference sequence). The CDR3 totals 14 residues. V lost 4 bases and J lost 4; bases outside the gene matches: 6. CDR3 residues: CASSPRTGIYGYTF. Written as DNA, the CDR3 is TGTGCCAGCAGCCCGCGGACAGGGATCTATGGCTACACCTTC. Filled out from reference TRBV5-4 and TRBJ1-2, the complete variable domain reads ETGVTQSPTHLIKTRGQQVTLRCSSQSGHNTVSWYQQALGQGPQFIFQYYREEENGRGNFPPRFSGLQFPNYSSELNVNALELDDSALYLCASSPRTGIYGYTFGSGTRLTVV.

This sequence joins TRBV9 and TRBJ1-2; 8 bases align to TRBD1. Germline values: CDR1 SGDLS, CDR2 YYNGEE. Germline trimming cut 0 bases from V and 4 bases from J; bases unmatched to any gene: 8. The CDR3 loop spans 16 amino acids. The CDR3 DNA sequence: TGTGCCAGCAGCGTAGATGGGACAGGCGACCCCTATGGCTACACCTTC. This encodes CASSVDGTGDPYGYTF.

The CDR3 DNA sequence: TGTGCCAGCAACAAGGACAGAAACACTGAAGCTTTCTTT. This translates into CASNKDRNTEAFF. J is TRBJ1-1 and V is TRBV7-9; TRBD1 might be the D (6 bases). Germline V CDR1 and CDR2: SEHNR, FQNEAQ (reference sequence). V was trimmed by 7 bases and J by 2 bases, leaving 11 bases between them. The CDR3 totals 13 residues.

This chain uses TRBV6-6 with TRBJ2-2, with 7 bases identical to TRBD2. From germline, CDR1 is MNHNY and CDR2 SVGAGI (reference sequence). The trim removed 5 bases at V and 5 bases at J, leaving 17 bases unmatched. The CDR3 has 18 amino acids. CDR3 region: CASSPPYLAGEGTGELFF. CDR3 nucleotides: TGTGCCAGCAGTCCCCCTTATCTTGCGGGAGAGGGAACCGGGGAGCTGTTTTTT.

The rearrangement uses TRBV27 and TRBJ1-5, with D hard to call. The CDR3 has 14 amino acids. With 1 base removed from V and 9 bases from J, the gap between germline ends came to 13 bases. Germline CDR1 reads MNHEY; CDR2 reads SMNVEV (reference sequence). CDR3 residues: CASSLFLHLGPQHF. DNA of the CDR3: TGTGCCAGCAGTTTATTCCTACACCTTGGGCCCCAGCATTTT.

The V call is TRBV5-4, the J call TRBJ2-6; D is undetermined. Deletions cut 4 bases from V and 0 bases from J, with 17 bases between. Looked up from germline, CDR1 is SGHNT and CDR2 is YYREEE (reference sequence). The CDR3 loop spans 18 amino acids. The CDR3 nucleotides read TGTGCCAGCAGCGTGGGCGCTAACCACGCCTCTGGGGCCAACGTCCTGACTTTC. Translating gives CASSVGANHASGANVLTF.

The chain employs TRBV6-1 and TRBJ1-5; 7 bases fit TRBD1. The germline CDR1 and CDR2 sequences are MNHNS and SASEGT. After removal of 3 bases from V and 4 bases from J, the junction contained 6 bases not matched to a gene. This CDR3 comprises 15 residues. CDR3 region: CASSEITGANQPQHF. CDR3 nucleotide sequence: TGTGCCAGCAGTGAGATAACAGGGGCTAATCAGCCCCAGCATTTT.